This TCR beta chain originates from a study of cytomegalovirus exposure and HLA in healthy donors. As to this clone: No antigen is known for it.

The PCR made use of 60 Vbeta and 13 Jbeta primers. TCRdb's table, derived via immunoSEQ multiplex PCR, lists solely in-frame clones and lacks some. The table has over 150,000 clones, over 80% seen once; the top ten hold about 1.6%. Regarding the study as a whole: 87-base-pair reads could not separate some V segments, including TRBV6-2 and TRBV6-3. Across donors, presence/absence analyses took sequencing depth to be roughly uniform.

This CDR3 is 15 amino acids long. Trimming pared 2 bases from V and 1 base from J, leaving 11 bases between. Germline V gene data show CDR1 as MNHEY and CDR2 as SMNVEV (reference sequence). The clonotype comes from a girl between 5 and 17 years old in good health and CMV-seropositive. Input material: PBMCs. The chain joins TRBV27 to TRBJ1-1; D perhaps matches TRBD1 (6 bases). The CDR3 sequence is CASSLQDRTNTEAFF. CDR3 nucleotide sequence: TGTGCCAGCAGTTTACAAGACAGGACGAACACTGAAGCTTTCTTT.